This T cell receptor (beta chain) came from a study of T cells in tuberculosis. Findings of the study overall: Smaller alpha distances in active tuberculosis partly reflected shorter CDR3-alpha lengths.

Libraries were prepared by immunoSEQ multiplex PCR; TCRdb keeps only in-frame clonotypes and omits some of them. Among roughly 35,000 clones, about 94% were seen once, and the ten largest hold 9.5% to 13%. The CDR3 has 13 residues. Per germline, CDR1 LNHDA and CDR2 SQIVND (reference sequence). V lost 5 bases and J 0 bases, leaving 7 bases between the germline ends. Comments on this clone: The antigen is unknown.

This receptor was identified in a donor aged 10-30 years with latent tuberculosis or without tuberculosis infection. Some clones in this sample may be carry-over from other donors' samples. Specimen: PBMCs. The rearrangement links TRBV19 to TRBJ1-1, with D unclear. In DNA, the CDR3 is TGTGCCAGTAGTCGTTTAATGAACACTGAAGCTTTCTTT. It codes for CASSRLMNTEAFF.